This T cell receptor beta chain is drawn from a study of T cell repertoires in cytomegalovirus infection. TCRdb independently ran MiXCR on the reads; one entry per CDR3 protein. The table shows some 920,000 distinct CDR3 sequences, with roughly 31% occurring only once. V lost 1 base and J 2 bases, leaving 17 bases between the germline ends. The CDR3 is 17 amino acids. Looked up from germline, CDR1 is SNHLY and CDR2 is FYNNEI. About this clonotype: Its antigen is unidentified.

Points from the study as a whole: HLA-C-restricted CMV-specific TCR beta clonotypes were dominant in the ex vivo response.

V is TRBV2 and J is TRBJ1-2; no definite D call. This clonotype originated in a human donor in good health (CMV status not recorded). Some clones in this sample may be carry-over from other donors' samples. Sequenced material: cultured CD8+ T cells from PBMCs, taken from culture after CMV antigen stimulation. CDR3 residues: CASSEGYASAENYGYTF. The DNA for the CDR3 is TGTGCCAGCAGTGAAGGGTACGCCTCTGCGGAGAACTATGGCTACACCTTC.